This T cell receptor delta chain was identified during a study of gamma-delta chains in newborns, infants, children. The wider study: Polyclonal expansion of innate γδ T cells after birth follows microbial exposure.

By frequency in the sample, this clone is medium-sized. Other DNA sequences from this sample encode an identical CDR3 as well. The CDR3 is made up of 15 amino acids. Germline CDR1 reads GEAIGNYY; CDR2 reads EKD. The germline V and J ends were trimmed by 3 bases and 4 bases, with 14 bases remaining between them. TCRdb re-called the reads via CATT. This table holds around 6,700 delta-chain clones, 0.55% to 0.7% found once. The receptor's source is a child who was a newborn, infant or young child, either healthy, febrile or measles-vaccinated (not recorded which). This chain joins TRDV2 and TRDJ2; D perhaps matches TRDD3 (5 bases). Sequenced material: blood. The CDR3 DNA is TGTGCCTGTGACGTACTGGACTCGACGACAGCACAACTCTTCTTT. Translating gives CACDVLDSTTAQLFF.